This record concerns one T cell receptor beta chain sequence. These data belong to a study of T cells in Graves' hyperthyroidism and ophthalmopathy. The CDR3 extends over 12 amino acids. Trimming pared 8 bases from V and 6 bases from J, leaving 17 bases between. The V gene's germline CDR1 is SQVTM and CDR2 ANQGSEA. What was amplified from RNA transcripts were TCR beta CDR3 regions. The TCR CDR3 was amplified in a first-round RT-PCR using the HTBI primer set. Using its own MiXCR run on the multiplex PCR reads, TCRdb lists one record per CDR3 protein. Of about 560,000 distinct CDR3 sequences listed, 35% to 55% are singletons.

The chain carries TRBV29-1 and TRBJ2-7; D may match TRBD1 or TRBD2 (5 bases each). The material sequenced was peripheral blood or thyroid tissue (not recorded which). The receptor's source is a woman between 18 and 29 years old with Graves' hyperthyroidism. Written as DNA, the CDR3 is TGCAGCATGAGGGAGTCGACAGTCGAGCAGTACTTC. Translation: CSMRESTVEQYF.